The 20 T cell receptor beta chains below all came from one sample that was sequenced in a study of metastatic and nonmetastatic thyroid tumors. TCRdb re-called the PCR reads via MiXCR. Of about 20,000 clones in the sample, 35% to 45% are singletons; the top ten hold around a fifth. None of the patients had undergone any treatment ahead of thyroid surgery. What was sequenced was blood. These receptors were collected from a male donor with papillary thyroid cancer or a benign thyroid nodule (not recorded which). Some clones in this sample may be carry-over from other donors' samples.

This clone was seen repeatedly, ten times or more. The chain couples TRBV6-1 to TRBJ2-7; tentative D call: TRBD1 (5 bases). CDR3 length: 13 amino acids. Per germline, CDR1 MNHNS and CDR2 SASEGT. V lost 6 bases and J 2 bases, leaving 11 bases between the germline ends. CDR3 loop: CASRITGTYEQYF. In DNA, the CDR3 is TGTGCCAGCAGAATCACAGGTACCTACGAGCAGTACTTC.

This clone was recorded at least ten times. The CDR3, as DNA: TGCGCCAGCAGCCAAGAAAAGACTAGCGGCGAGCAGTTCTTC. This sequence encodes CASSQEKTSGEQFF. This chain uses TRBV4-3 with TRBJ2-1, with 9 nucleotides matching TRBD2. The germline V gene encodes CDR1 LGHNA and CDR2 YSLEER. Unmatched junction bases numbered 4, after V lost 0 bases and J lost 10 bases. CDR3 length equals 14 residues.

The chain is built from TRBV30 and TRBJ2-3; D might be TRBD2 (6 bases). The CDR3 runs to 14 residues. In germline, CDR1 is GTSNPN, CDR2 SVGIG (reference sequence). The V end was cut by 4 bases, the J end by 6 bases, with 17 bases between. CDR3 loop: CAWNIWRAGDTQYF. DNA for the CDR3: TGTGCCTGGAATATATGGAGGGCCGGGGATACGCAGTATTTT.

This clone was counted only a few times. This chain connects TRBV19 to TRBJ2-7; D not certain. Trimming removed 6 bases from V and 3 bases from J, with 12 bases in between. CDR1 is LNHDA, CDR2 SQIVND, per germline (reference sequence). The CDR3 totals 13 residues. The CDR3 loop is CASSTRSFYEQYF. CDR3 bases: TGTGCCAGTAGCACGCGGAGCTTCTACGAGCAGTACTTC.

In this sample, this clone is medium-sized. V and J are TRBV5-1 and TRBJ2-7, with 13 bases matching TRBD2. CDR3 length: 16 residues. V shed 5 bases, J shed 6 bases, and the junction held 11 bases outside the gene matches. Germline CDR1 reads SGHRS; CDR2 reads YFSETQ. The CDR3 nucleotides read TGCGCCAGCAGGCCGGACCTGGGACTAGCGGGAACCGAGCAGTACTTC. Amino acid sequence: CASRPDLGLAGTEQYF.

The count of this clone is one. The chain has TRBV9 and TRBJ2-3; 7 bases align to TRBD2. Germline loops: CDR1 SGDLS, CDR2 YYNGEE. The length of the CDR3 is 14 residues. Unmatched junction bases numbered 0, after V lost 0 bases and J lost 2 bases. The chain's CDR3 is CASSVGDYTDTQYF. In nucleotides, the CDR3 is TGTGCCAGCAGCGTAGGGGACTACACAGATACGCAGTATTTT.

This clone has at least ten counts. This chain's CDR3 is CAISERDRANQPQHF. CDR3 nucleotide sequence: TGTGCCATCAGTGAGCGGGACAGGGCAAACCAGCCCCAGCATTTT. The gene calls are TRBV10-3 and TRBJ1-5; the match to TRBD1 covers 9 bases. The junction had 6 bases not matched to a gene; V was cut back by 2 bases and J by 7 bases. Per the germline V gene, CDR1 is ENHRY and CDR2 is SYGVKD. The CDR3 spans 15 residues.

V and J are TRBV20-1 and TRBJ2-7; D ambiguous. The V end was cut by 0 bases, the J end by 1 base, with 4 bases between. From germline, CDR1 is DFQATT and CDR2 SNEGSKA (reference sequence). This CDR3 has 12 residues. For the CDR3, the DNA is TGCAGTGCTAGAGATCTTTCCTACGAGCAGTACTTC. It specifies CSARDLSYEQYF.

This rearrangement joins TRBV18 to TRBJ1-1; D is possibly TRBD1 (5 bases). The CDR3 totals 13 residues. Germline CDR1 and CDR2: KGHSH and LQKENI. Between the trimmed V and J ends, which lost 1 base and 6 bases, there was a span of 9 bases. CDR3 bases: TGTGCCAGCTCACCACAGGCGGGGGCTGAAGCTTTCTTT. Translating gives CASSPQAGAEAFF.

V is TRBV5-1 and J is TRBJ1-5; tentative D call: TRBD1 (6 bases). Germline CDR1 is SGHRS and CDR2 is YFSETQ. The CDR3 loop spans 15 amino acids. Trimming removed 2 bases from V and 1 base from J, with 10 bases in between. The CDR3, as DNA: TGCGCCAGCAGCTTACAGGGCCTAAGCAATCAGCCCCAGCATTTT. Its translation: CASSLQGLSNQPQHF.

V and J are TRBV7-2 and TRBJ2-7, with D possibly called TRBD1 or TRBD2 (5 bases each). Germline CDR1 is SGHTA and CDR2 is FQGNSA. V was trimmed by 7 bases and J by 3 bases, leaving 13 bases between them. This CDR3 spans 13 amino acids. CDR3 nucleotides: TGTGCCAGCATCCTTGGGGGTGGCTACGAGCAGTACTTC. Amino acid sequence: CASILGGGYEQYF.

The chain recombines TRBV4-3 with TRBJ2-2, with a possible D match to TRBD1 (6 bases). Trimming cost V 2 bases and J 2 bases, with 15 bases left between them. CDR1 is LGHNA and CDR2 is YSLEER in the germline V gene. The CDR3 contains 17 residues. The CDR3 DNA follows: TGCGCCAGCAGCCAACAATCCCCGGGACATAACACCGGGGAGCTGTTTTTT. This codes for CASSQQSPGHNTGELFF.

By frequency in the sample, this clone is medium-sized. The chain has TRBV20-1 and TRBJ1-3, with D possibly matching TRBD1 (6 bases). V gave up 5 bases and J gave up 0 bases, with 11 bases separating them. The germline V gene encodes CDR1 DFQATT and CDR2 SNEGSKA (reference sequence). CDR3 size: 14 residues. This CDR3 is CSASRDNSGNTIYF. Written as DNA, the CDR3 is TGCAGTGCTTCCCGGGACAACTCTGGAAACACCATATATTTT.

This clone was counted at least ten times. The chain employs TRBV3-1 and TRBJ2-1; 16 bases agree with TRBD2. The CDR3 is 19 residues long. The germline gives CDR1 LGHDT, CDR2 YNNKEL (reference sequence). V lost 6 bases to trimming and J lost 6 bases; unmatched junction nucleotides: 14. This CDR3 is CASSKTRGLAGGQVNEQFF. The CDR3 DNA reads as TGTGCCAGCAGTAAAACTAGGGGACTAGCGGGAGGGCAAGTCAATGAGCAGTTCTTC.

The CDR3 protein is CASRNYIEGYTEAFF. CDR3 sequence (DNA): TGTGCCAGCCGGAATTATATCGAGGGCTACACTGAAGCTTTCTTT. The chain has TRBV6-1 and TRBJ1-1; no clear D. CDR1 is MNHNS and CDR2 is SASEGT in the germline V gene. The CDR3 has 15 residues. Trimming removed 8 bases from V and 3 bases from J, with 19 bases in between.

The J gene is TRBJ2-7, the V gene TRBV27, with 14 positions matching TRBD2. The CDR3 length is 19 residues. Germline trimming cut 1 base from V and 6 bases from J; bases unmatched to any gene: 14. Germline values: CDR1 MNHEY, CDR2 SMNVEV (reference sequence). The CDR3, as DNA: TGTGCCAGCAGTTTATTTGGGGGCACGACTAGCGGGAGGGCCAGCGAGCAGTACTTC. Translating it yields CASSLFGGTTSGRASEQYF.

The chain uses TRBV5-1 and TRBJ2-7; 11 nucleotides agree with TRBD2. The V and J ends lost 0 bases and 6 bases, in that order; junction bases with no gene match: 11. The CDR3 is 17 residues long. CDR1 and CDR2 (germline): SGHRS, YFSETQ. The CDR3 here is CASSLGTLAGAEGEQYF. CDR3 bases: TGCGCCAGCAGCTTGGGAACACTAGCGGGAGCAGAGGGCGAGCAGTACTTC.

This clone was seen ten or more times. The CDR3 ends on some other residue instead of the conserved phenylalanine or tryptophan, so this is likely a read error. The genes are TRBV20-1 and TRBJ2-1, with 8 bases identical to TRBD2. The CDR3 is made up of 15 amino acids. J lost 4 bases, V lost 0 bases, and 5 bases had no gene match. CDR1 is DFQATT, CDR2 SNEGSKA, per germline (reference sequence). CDR3 in DNA: TGCAGTGCTAGAGATACAGCGGGGGTATACAATGAGCAGTTCGTC. It codes for CSARDTAGVYNEQFV.

CDR3 sequence (DNA): TGTGCCAGCAGCTTGTCGTCCTCGTTCGAGGGGTACGAGCAGTACTTC. This translates into CASSLSSSFEGYEQYF. This chain uses TRBV11-2 with TRBJ2-7; tentatively, D is TRBD1 or TRBD2 (5 bases each). The V end lost 3 bases, the J end lost 4 bases, and 19 bases lay between the germline ends. Germline values: CDR1 SGHAT, CDR2 FQNNGV. The CDR3 runs 16 residues.

The rearrangement links TRBV6-1 to TRBJ1-2, with a possible D match to TRBD1 (5 bases). Germline values: CDR1 MNHNS, CDR2 SASEGT. CDR3 length: 14 residues. V was clipped by 6 bases and J by 2 bases, with 13 bases between them. CDR3 in DNA: TGTGCCAGCAGAAAGGACAAGCCCAACTATGGCTACACCTTC. Protein: CASRKDKPNYGYTF.